One sample yielded the 21 T cell receptor beta chains listed below, sequenced in a study of T cells in Graves' hyperthyroidism and ophthalmopathy. Amplification of TCR beta CDR3 regions used RNA as the template. HTBI primers were employed in a first-round RT-PCR of the TCR CDR3. One entry per CDR3 protein results from TCRdb running MiXCR on the multiplex PCR reads. The table has some 570,000 distinct CDR3 sequences, 15% to 20% seen once; the top ten hold approximately 18%. The material sequenced was blood. The receptors stem from a woman aged 18-29 years with Graves' ophthalmopathy.

This clonotype came up many times. The J gene is TRBJ2-7, the V gene TRBV10-3; 9 nucleotides align to TRBD1. After removal of 5 bases from V and 6 bases from J, the junction contained 11 bases not matched to a gene. Germline V gene data show CDR1 as ENHRY and CDR2 as SYGVKD. The CDR3 covers 15 residues. In nucleotides, the CDR3 is TGTGCCATCAGTCGACCGGGACAGGGATTTCGCGAGCAGTACTTC. Its translation is CAISRPGQGFREQYF.

In regard to this clonotype: Possible read error: a much larger clone is one base away. This chain links TRBV9 with TRBJ2-1, with D maybe TRBD1 (7 bases). V shed 9 bases and J shed 8 bases, with 21 bases lying between them. Germline CDR1 SGDLS, CDR2 YYNGEE. This CDR3 region has 14 residues. The CDR3 DNA follows: TGTGCCACCCCGGCAGGGGGGCTCTGGGATGAGCAGTTCTTC. Its translation: CATPAGGLWDEQFF. The variable domain in full, completed from reference TRBV9 and TRBJ2-1, reads DSGVTQTPKHLITATGQRVTLRCSPRSGDLSVYWYQQSLDQGLQFLIQYYNGEERAKGNILERFSAQQFPDLHSELNLSSLELGDSALYFCATPAGGLWDEQFFGPGTRLTVL.

At least ten counts were recorded for this clonotype. The chain carries TRBV3-1 and TRBJ2-5; possible D gene TRBD2, 6 bases. Germline V lookup: CDR1 LGHDT, CDR2 YNNKEL (reference sequence). The CDR3 runs to 14 residues. Trimming shortened V by 1 base and J by 7 bases, and 13 bases separated the two germline ends. DNA for the CDR3: TGTGCCAGCAGCCAAGGTAGCGGTCCCGGGACCCAGTACTTC. Amino acid sequence: CASSQGSGPGTQYF.

This clonotype occurred many times. The V gene is TRBV9, the J gene TRBJ1-1; no definite D call. Germline V gene data show CDR1 as SGDLS and CDR2 as YYNGEE. The CDR3 is 16 residues long. V was shortened by 0 bases and J by 6 bases, with 18 bases between the two germline ends. CDR3 sequence reads: CASSVAPGKGFSEAFF. The CDR3 coding sequence is TGTGCCAGCAGCGTAGCTCCGGGGAAGGGATTCTCTGAAGCTTTCTTT.

The chain uses TRBV6-2 or TRBV6-3 and TRBJ2-6; possibly TRBD2 for D (6 bases). Germline lookup yields CDR1 MNHEY and CDR2 SVGEGT. This CDR3 is built from 17 residues. V was cut by 5 bases and J by 0 bases, with 14 bases left in between. The CDR3 protein is CASSRGTGVSGANVLTF. CDR3 bases: TGTGCCAGCAGTCGGGGGACGGGGGTCTCTGGGGCCAACGTCCTGACTTTC.

The table lists this clonotype with many counts. This rearrangement joins TRBV6-1 to TRBJ1-2; D gene unclear. Germline assignment: CDR1 MNHNS and CDR2 SASEGT. CDR3 length: 14 residues. Trimming took 1 base from V and 2 from J, leaving 8 bases between them. CDR3 sequence (DNA): TGTGCCAGCAGTGAAGGGACTTCGAACTATGGCTACACCTTC. Translated: CASSEGTSNYGYTF.

In its sample, this clonotype was seen many times. J is TRBJ1-4 and V is TRBV6-2 or TRBV6-3; no clear D. The CDR3 consists of 17 residues. Germline V gives CDR1 MNHEY, CDR2 SVGEGT. The V end was cut by 0 bases, the J end by 0 bases, with 11 bases between. CDR3 bases: TGTGCCAGCAGTTACTCCTGGACTCGCGCAACTAATGAAAAACTGTTTTTT. Protein product: CASSYSWTRATNEKLFF.

This clonotype was seen a few times. The genes are TRBV27 and TRBJ2-5; no firm D call. Germline V CDR1 and CDR2: MNHEY, SMNVEV (reference sequence). The CDR3 sequence is 13 residues long. V was clipped by 8 bases and J by 5 bases, with 15 bases between them. The CDR3 protein is CASAFGRLETQYF. CDR3 nucleotides: TGTGCCAGCGCCTTCGGTAGGCTTGAGACCCAGTACTTC.

This clonotype was seen a handful of times. One junction end disagrees with the germline gene, perhaps due to a read error. The chain combines TRBV18 with TRBJ2-3; D gene ambiguous. Germline CDR1 KGHSH, CDR2 LQKENI. The length of the CDR3 is 12 residues. The CDR3 sequence is CACSLSTDTQYF. In DNA, the CDR3 is TGTGCCTGCTCACTAAGCACAGATACGCAGTATTTT.

This clonotype was seen many times. The chain employs TRBV7-8 and TRBJ2-1; 8 bases agree with TRBD1. V shed 5 bases, J shed 15 bases, and the junction held 9 bases outside the gene matches. Germline CDR1 SGHVS, CDR2 FQNEAQ. The length of the CDR3 is 12 residues. The CDR3 DNA is TGTGCCAGCAGCGTAGACAGGGGCCAGGGGTTCTTC. Residues: CASSVDRGQGFF.

This clonotype was counted between two and nine times. The rearrangement uses TRBV5-1 and TRBJ2-7, with a possible D match to TRBD1 (6 bases). Trimming removed 3 bases at V and 5 bases at J, with 21 bases between. CDR3 length: 16 amino acids. Germline V gene data show CDR1 as SGHRS and CDR2 as YFSETQ. The chain's CDR3 is CASSSVGDHSGDEQYF. Here the CDR3 DNA reads TGCGCCAGCAGCTCCGTTGGGGACCATTCAGGGGACGAGCAGTACTTC. The whole variable domain, remainder taken from reference TRBV5-1 and TRBJ2-7, is KAGVTQTPRYLIKTRGQQVTLSCSPISGHRSVSWYQQTPGQGLQFLFEYFSETQRNKGNFPGRFSGRQFSNSRSEMNVSTLELGDSALYLCASSSVGDHSGDEQYFGPGTRLTVT.

J is TRBJ1-4 and V is TRBV11-1; D is unresolved. Trimming shortened V by 3 bases and J by 8 bases, and 10 bases separated the two germline ends. The CDR3 totals 13 residues. The germline V gene encodes CDR1 SGHAT and CDR2 FQDESV (reference sequence). The CDR3 bases are TGTGCCAGCAGCTTTCGGGCCGGAGAAAAACTGTTTTTT. As protein: CASSFRAGEKLFF.

There are a few counts of this clonotype. The CDR3 here is CASSESPGQGYWNYEQYF. The CDR3 DNA reads TGTGCCAGCAGTGAATCTCCGGGACAGGGATACTGGAACTACGAGCAGTACTTC. The V call is TRBV25-1, the J call TRBJ2-7; 9 nucleotides line up with TRBD1. The germline V gene encodes CDR1 MGHDK and CDR2 SYGVNS. The CDR3 totals 18 residues. V lost 1 base to trimming and J lost 3 bases; unmatched junction nucleotides: 13.

CDR3 nucleotides: TGCGCCAGCAGCCAAGATTGGAGGGATAACTATGGCTACACCTTC. Translated: CASSQDWRDNYGYTF. This chain links TRBV4-3 with TRBJ1-2, with D hard to call. Germline CDR1 and CDR2: LGHNA and YSLEER. The CDR3 spans 15 residues. V dropped 0 bases and J dropped 1 base, with 9 bases sitting between them.

Ten or more counts support this clonotype. This rearrangement joins TRBV27 to TRBJ2-2; D gene ambiguous. Germline CDR1 and CDR2: MNHEY and SMNVEV (reference sequence). V dropped 2 bases and J dropped 0 bases, with 10 bases sitting between them. There are 16 residues in the CDR3. The CDR3 DNA sequence: TGTGCCAGCAGTTTAGATTCTTTCGCGAACACCGGGGAGCTGTTTTTT. It encodes CASSLDSFANTGELFF.

Many counts were recorded for this clonotype. The rearrangement uses TRBV11-2 and TRBJ1-5; TRBD1 matches 7 bases. After removal of 2 bases from V and 0 bases from J, the junction contained 13 bases not matched to a gene. CDR3 length: 19 residues. Per the germline V gene, CDR1 is SGHAT and CDR2 is FQNNGV. Written as DNA, the CDR3 is TGTGCCAGCAGCTTAAGGGGGCTTAGGCAGGGTGATAGCAATCAGCCCCAGCATTTT. Amino acids: CASSLRGLRQGDSNQPQHF.

The chain is built from TRBV29-1 and TRBJ1-2; weak D call: TRBD1 (6 bases). Germline V gives CDR1 SQVTM, CDR2 ANQGSEA. The V gene lost 0 bases and the J gene lost 0 bases, with 17 bases spanning the gap. This CDR3 is 17 amino acids long. CDR3 DNA sequence: TGCAGCGTTGAAGATTTCAACAGGGACCAACCTAACTATGGCTACACCTTC. It translates to CSVEDFNRDQPNYGYTF. Full variable domain (rest looked up from reference TRBV29-1 and TRBJ1-2): SAVISQKPSRDICQRGTSLTIQCQVDSQVTMMFWYRQQPGQSLTLIATANQGSEATYESGFVIDKFPISRPNLTFSTLTVSNMSPEDSSIYLCSVEDFNRDQPNYGYTFGSGTRLTVV.

There are many counts of this clonotype. The rearrangement links TRBV20-1 to TRBJ1-1; D is uncertain. This CDR3 has 11 amino acids. Per the germline V gene, CDR1 is DFQATT and CDR2 is SNEGSKA (reference sequence). Trimming took 4 bases from V and 7 from J, leaving 10 bases between them. CDR3 loop: CSAKYGFEAFF. DNA for the CDR3: TGCAGTGCTAAATACGGGTTTGAAGCTTTCTTT.

This clonotype was recorded many times. The V gene is TRBV7-2, the J gene TRBJ2-1, with a tentative D call TRBD2 (7 bases). Looked up from germline, CDR1 is SGHTA and CDR2 is FQGNSA. This CDR3 region has 15 residues. V lost 1 base to trimming and J lost 8 bases, with 15 bases between them. CDR3 amino acids: CASSLGGGRFDEQFF. Here the CDR3 DNA reads TGTGCCAGCAGCTTAGGGGGGGGCCGATTCGATGAGCAGTTCTTC.

As to this clonotype: This may come from a read error, since a much larger clone is one base off. V gene TRBV7-3 combines with J gene TRBJ2-5; D is perhaps TRBD1 or TRBD2 (6 bases each). This CDR3 spans 18 amino acids. CDR1 SGHTA and CDR2 FQGTGA come from the germline V gene. Trimming pared 4 bases from V and 5 bases from J, leaving 26 bases between. DNA of the CDR3: TGTGCCAGCAGCTCCAACGGGGGCCTGATCAGAACGGGGGAGACCCAGTACTTC. This sequence encodes CASSSNGGLIRTGETQYF.

There are many counts of this clonotype. The chain links TRBV9 to TRBJ2-7; TRBD1 aligns across 9 bases. The CDR3 is made up of 14 amino acids. Germline V gene data show CDR1 as SGDLS and CDR2 as YYNGEE. J lost 5 bases, V lost 5 bases, and 8 bases had no gene match. The CDR3 DNA follows: TGTGCCAGCAGTCCGGACAGGGGTCGGAACGAGCAGTACTTC. This translates into CASSPDRGRNEQYF.